The text below deals with one T cell receptor (beta chain). This sample was included in a study of blood T cell repertoires in COVID-19. Germline V gives CDR1 MNHNS, CDR2 SASEGT. Trimming took 2 bases from V and 1 from J; bases not matched to a gene: 16. This CDR3 has 20 residues. Generated by immunoSEQ multiplex PCR, the TCRdb table keeps only in-frame clones and is missing some. The table shows about 160,000 clones, with under 95% occurring only once. Input material: peripheral blood. The sequence was collected from a man younger than 30 with acute or convalescent COVID-19. The chain carries TRBV6-1 and TRBJ2-3, with 9 bases fitting TRBD2. The CDR3 loop reads CASSERVASGNLGGTDTQYF. CDR3 in DNA: TGTGCCAGCAGTGAACGAGTGGCTAGCGGGAACCTGGGGGGCACAGATACGCAGTATTTT.